The 29 T cell receptor beta chains given below trace back to one sample, sequenced in a study of cytotoxic CD8 clonotypes in ibrutinib-treated CLL. Sequenced by immunoSEQ multiplex PCR; TCRdb stores in-frame clones only, minus some. The data show 97,000 or so clones, with approximately 82% seen just once and 25% to 40% held by the top ten. The sample here was PBMCs, taken after 12 months of ibrutinib treatment. The receptors here all came from a human donor with chronic lymphocytic leukemia.

V gene TRBV21-1 combines with J gene TRBJ2-4. TRBV21-1 is flagged as a pseudogene. The CDR3 is 19 residues long. The CDR3 DNA is TGTGCCAGCAGCAAAGCTTACCCCGGACGAACTCTAGCCAAAAACATTCAGTACTTC. Translating gives CASSKAYPGRTLAKNIQYF.

Here the CDR3 DNA reads TGTGCCAGCAGCAAACTTTGTGGGAACACTGAAGCTTTCTTT. Encoded protein: CASSKLCGNTEAFF. The chain employs TRBV21-1 and TRBJ1-1. TRBV21-1 is a recognized pseudogene. The CDR3 covers 14 residues.

The rearrangement joins TRBV7-3 to TRBJ1-1; no firm D call. This CDR3 comprises 14 residues. In germline, CDR1 is SGHTA, CDR2 FQGTGA. Trimming cost V 5 bases and J 6 bases, with 16 bases left between them. CDR3 protein: CASSPGGRIAEAFF. The CDR3 nucleotides are TGTGCCAGCAGCCCCGGTGGCAGGATCGCTGAAGCTTTCTTT.

The chain is built from TRBV5-1 and TRBJ2-5; 8 positions agree with TRBD2. This CDR3 spans 17 amino acids. After removal of 4 bases from V and 7 bases from J, the junction contained 18 bases not matched to a gene. The germline CDR1 and CDR2 sequences are SGHRS and YFSETQ. The CDR3 nucleotides read TGCGCCAGCAGCCCTACAATAGGACTAGCAGATAAGGGGACCCAGTACTTC. It yields the protein CASSPTIGLADKGTQYF.

The chain has TRBV11-3 and TRBJ2-3; 11 bases match TRBD2. The length of the CDR3 is 18 residues. Germline-derived CDR1 and CDR2 are SGHNT and YENEEA. V gave up 5 bases and J gave up 4 bases; unmatched junction bases: 14. CDR3 in DNA: TGTGCCAGCAGCCCTTCTTCTAGCGGGGGGTATGGGGCAGATACGCAGTATTTT. Translation: CASSPSSSGGYGADTQYF.

The chain joins TRBV28 to TRBJ2-7, with 9 positions matching TRBD1. Germline CDR1 is MDHEN and CDR2 is SYDVKM. This CDR3 comprises 17 residues. V shed 3 bases and J 5 bases; nucleotides not matched to a gene: 14. CDR3 loop: CASSFPPGTGLSDEQYF. In DNA, the CDR3 is TGTGCCAGCAGTTTCCCCCCGGGGACAGGGCTTTCGGACGAGCAGTACTTC.

This chain joins TRBV7-9 and TRBJ2-3, with D possibly being TRBD1 (5 bases). Trimming pared 5 bases from V and 8 bases from J, leaving 11 bases between. The CDR3 totals 12 residues. CDR1 is SEHNR and CDR2 is FQNEAQ in the germline V gene (reference sequence). CDR3 nucleotides: TGTGCCAGCAGCAACACAGGTAGTACGCAGTATTTT. The encoded protein is CASSNTGSTQYF.

There are a few counts of this clone. The CDR3 DNA follows: TGTGCCAGCAGCCCTGGGACTAGCGGGGGAAACGAGCAGTACTTC. Translating it yields CASSPGTSGGNEQYF. The V and J genes are TRBV4-2 and TRBJ2-7, with 14 bases lining up with TRBD2. CDR3 length equals 15 residues. V was clipped by 4 bases and J by 5 bases; unmatched bases: 4. Germline loops: CDR1 LGHNA, CDR2 YNFKEQ.

The chain combines TRBV11-3 with TRBJ2-2, with TRBD2 identical over 7 bases. The germline V gene has CDR1 SGHNT and CDR2 YENEEA. The CDR3 is 15 residues long. With 3 bases clipped from V and 4 bases from J, the junction kept 5 bases outside the gene matches. Written as DNA, the CDR3 is TGTGCCAGCAGCTTGGGAGGGAGGCGCACCGGGGAGCTGTTTTTT. Protein product: CASSLGGRRTGELFF.

J is TRBJ1-5 and V is TRBV30, with unresolved D. Between the trimmed V and J ends, which lost 0 bases and 2 bases, there was a span of 14 bases. In germline, CDR1 is GTSNPN, CDR2 SVGIG (reference sequence). This CDR3 comprises 16 residues. CDR3 protein: CAWSVAAPGGNQPQHF. The CDR3 region has the DNA TGTGCCTGGAGTGTGGCAGCTCCTGGGGGCAATCAGCCCCAGCATTTT. Variable domain in full (rest from reference TRBV30 and TRBJ1-5): SQTIHQWPATLVQPVGSPLSLECTVEGTSNPNLYWYRQAAGRGLQLLFYSVGIGQISSEVPQNLSASRPQDRQFILSSKKLLLSDSGFYLCAWSVAAPGGNQPQHFGDGTRLSIL.

The rearrangement links TRBV4-1 to TRBJ2-1, with D possibly TRBD2 on 7 matching bases. The CDR3 loop spans 14 amino acids. Trimming shortened V by 1 base and J by 9 bases, and 13 bases separated the two germline ends. Germline V lookup: CDR1 MGHRA, CDR2 YSYEKL. The CDR3 loop is CASSQVTGGTEQFF. Written as DNA, the CDR3 is TGCGCCAGCAGCCAAGTTACGGGGGGCACTGAGCAGTTCTTC.

The chain combines TRBV9 with TRBJ1-6, with 7 positions matching TRBD1. With V trimmed by 0 bases and J by 7 bases, 4 bases remained unmatched. The CDR3 loop spans 15 amino acids. The germline V gene encodes CDR1 SGDLS and CDR2 YYNGEE. Here the CDR3 reads CASSVAGQANSPLHF. The CDR3 nucleotides read TGTGCCAGCAGCGTAGCCGGACAGGCAAATTCACCCCTCCACTTT.

The chain employs TRBV5-4 and TRBJ2-1; no clear D. The germline V gene encodes CDR1 SGHNT and CDR2 YYREEE (reference sequence). This CDR3 region has 12 residues. The germline V and J ends were trimmed by 4 bases and 7 bases, with 9 bases remaining between them. The CDR3, as DNA: TGTGCCAGCAGCACAACAGAGAATGAGCAGTTCTTC. It yields the protein CASSTTENEQFF. Supplemented by reference TRBV5-4 and TRBJ2-1, the full variable domain reads ETGVTQSPTHLIKTRGQQVTLRCSSQSGHNTVSWYQQALGQGPQFIFQYYREEENGRGNFPPRFSGLQFPNYSSELNVNALELDDSALYLCASSTTENEQFFGPGTRLTVL.

V usage is TRBV4-2 and J usage is TRBJ2-5, with TRBD2 as a possible D gene (6 bases). CDR1 is LGHNA and CDR2 is YNFKEQ in the germline V gene. V lost 4 bases to trimming and J lost 1 base, with 10 bases between them. The CDR3 runs to 14 residues. As DNA, the CDR3 is TGTGCCAGCAGCCGGGGCGGGACCCAAGAGACCCAGTACTTC. This codes for CASSRGGTQETQYF.

The chain has TRBV5-4 and TRBJ2-1; D is undetermined. Germline V gene lookup returns CDR1 SGHNT and CDR2 YYREEE (reference sequence). The CDR3 covers 13 residues. V was clipped by 3 bases and J by 7 bases, with 11 bases between them. The CDR3 coding sequence is TGTGCCAGCAGCTCACCTCCTGCGAATGAGCAGTTCTTC. The encoded protein is CASSSPPANEQFF.

This chain joins TRBV15 and TRBJ2-3; unclear D gene. V was cut by 1 base and J by 0 bases, with 11 bases left in between. In germline, CDR1 is LNHNV, CDR2 YYDKDF (reference sequence). CDR3 length: 16 amino acids. Here the CDR3 DNA reads TGTGCCACCAGCAGAGTGGGCGGCGTCAGCACAGATACGCAGTATTTT. It is translated as CATSRVGGVSTDTQYF. Supplemented by reference TRBV15 and TRBJ2-3, the full variable domain reads DAMVIQNPRYQVTQFGKPVTLSCSQTLNHNVMYWYQQKSSQAPKLLFHYYDKDFNNEADTPDNFQSRRPNTSFCFLDIRSPGLGDTAMYLCATSRVGGVSTDTQYFGPGTRLTVL.

The V and J genes are TRBV5-1 and TRBJ2-7; a weak D match, TRBD1 (5 bases). This CDR3 region has 14 residues. V was shortened by 2 bases and J by 6 bases, with 15 bases between the two germline ends. The germline CDR1 and CDR2 sequences are SGHRS and YFSETQ. CDR3 nucleotide sequence: TGCGCCAGCAGCTTTAGTCAGGGCGTCCTCGAGCAGTACTTC. It codes for CASSFSQGVLEQYF.

The rearrangement uses TRBV7-9 and TRBJ2-1, with TRBD1 identical over 7 bases. Germline assignment: CDR1 SEHNR and CDR2 FQNEAQ (reference sequence). Losses at the gene ends were 7 bases for V and 4 bases for J; bases not matched to a gene: 7. The CDR3 is made up of 14 amino acids. In DNA, the CDR3 is TGTGCCAGCACCATGGACAGGAGTTACAATGAGCAGTTCTTC. Its protein is CASTMDRSYNEQFF.

In its sample, this clone was seen once. The rearrangement links TRBV5-4 to TRBJ2-2; 10 bases fit TRBD2. Germline CDR1 reads SGHNT; CDR2 reads YYREEE (reference sequence). Losses at the gene ends were 3 bases for V and 6 bases for J; bases not matched to a gene: 8. CDR3 length: 16 residues. The CDR3 here is CASSSSPAGGSGELFF. The CDR3, as DNA: TGTGCCAGCAGCTCCTCCCCAGCGGGGGGGTCCGGGGAGCTGTTTTTT. Based on the CDR3 plus reference TRBV5-4 and TRBJ2-2, the full variable domain is ETGVTQSPTHLIKTRGQQVTLRCSSQSGHNTVSWYQQALGQGPQFIFQYYREEENGRGNFPPRFSGLQFPNYSSELNVNALELDDSALYLCASSSSPAGGSGELFFGEGSRLTVL.

This chain uses TRBV29-1 with TRBJ2-7; perhaps TRBD1 as D (7 bases). In germline, CDR1 is SQVTM, CDR2 ANQGSEA. CDR3 length: 12 amino acids. V shed 7 bases and J shed 5 bases, with 15 bases lying between them. CDR3 residues: CSANQGGDEQYF. CDR3 coding DNA: TGCAGCGCGAATCAGGGGGGTGACGAGCAGTACTTC.

The chain recombines TRBV19 with TRBJ1-4; the D is unclear. Germline V gene lookup returns CDR1 LNHDA and CDR2 SQIVND (reference sequence). The CDR3 has 16 residues. V lost 4 bases and J 0 bases, leaving 12 bases between the germline ends. CDR3 region: CASSTQIGPTNEKLFF. The CDR3 coding sequence is TGTGCCAGTAGTACCCAGATCGGTCCAACTAATGAAAAACTGTTTTTT.

The J gene is TRBJ2-3, the V gene TRBV11-3, with D unclear. The V end lost 4 bases, the J end lost 6 bases, and 8 bases lay between the germline ends. This CDR3 is 12 amino acids long. CDR1 and CDR2 (germline): SGHNT, YENEEA. The CDR3, as DNA: TGTGCCAGCAGCTCAGACAAGGATACGCAGTATTTT. As protein: CASSSDKDTQYF.

J is TRBJ1-1 and V is TRBV20-1; D is ambiguous. The V gene lost 6 bases and the J gene lost 1 base, with 6 bases spanning the gap. There are 11 residues in the CDR3. Per germline, CDR1 DFQATT and CDR2 SNEGSKA (reference sequence). CDR3 in DNA: TGCAGTGCCCCGTCGAACACTGAAGCTTTCTTT. Its protein is CSAPSNTEAFF.

This clone was seen a few times. This chain connects TRBV2 to TRBJ2-6, with D perhaps matching TRBD1 (6 bases). Germline lookup yields CDR1 SNHLY and CDR2 FYNNEI. V lost 5 bases, J lost 2 bases, and 16 bases lay in between. There are 17 residues in the CDR3. CDR3 in DNA: TGTGCCAGCAGTCCCCGGACAGCGACGACTGGGGCCAACGTCCTGACTTTC. Its translation is CASSPRTATTGANVLTF.

CDR3: CASSSRDIGELFF. The CDR3 nucleotides read TGTGCCAGCAGCTCCAGGGATATCGGGGAGCTGTTTTTT. The V and J genes are TRBV5-6 and TRBJ2-2; perhaps TRBD1 as D (5 bases). Germline V lookup: CDR1 SGHDT, CDR2 YYEEEE. V was pared by 3 bases and J by 7 bases, with 10 bases between. The CDR3 loop spans 13 amino acids.

This chain joins TRBV7-9 and TRBJ1-1; TRBD1 might be the D (6 bases). The CDR3 has 17 amino acids. V gave up 5 bases and J gave up 5 bases, with 24 bases separating them. CDR1 and CDR2 from the germline V gene are SEHNR and FQNEAQ (reference sequence). The CDR3 region is CASSRTGGTPRGTEAFF. CDR3 coding DNA: TGTGCCAGCAGCCGCACAGGAGGGACACCTAGAGGGACTGAAGCTTTCTTT.

The chain is built from TRBV30 and TRBJ2-3; D call uncertain. Trimming took 4 bases from V and 3 from J, leaving 11 bases between them. The CDR3 covers 13 residues. CDR1 and CDR2 (germline): GTSNPN, SVGIG (reference sequence). The CDR3 DNA reads TGTGCCTGGAACACTGGATCTACAGATACGCAGTATTTT. Protein: CAWNTGSTDTQYF.

This clone was detected a few times. DNA of the CDR3: TGTGCCAGTAGTATTCGGGAGGACTATGGCTACACCTTC. Its protein product is CASSIREDYGYTF. The chain has TRBV19 and TRBJ1-2; D gene ambiguous. CDR1 is LNHDA, CDR2 SQIVND, per germline (reference sequence). CDR3 length: 13 residues. V was clipped by 3 bases and J by 3 bases, with 8 bases between them. Combining the CDR3 with reference TRBV19 and TRBJ1-2 gives the whole variable domain DGGITQSPKYLFRKEGQNVTLSCEQNLNHDAMYWYRQDPGQGLRLIYYSQIVNDFQKGDIAEGYSVSREKKESFPLTVTSAQKNPTAFYLCASSIREDYGYTFGSGTRLTVV.

V and J are TRBV9 and TRBJ1-6, with a tentative D call TRBD1 (6 bases). Germline assignment: CDR1 SGDLS and CDR2 YYNGEE. The CDR3 loop spans 15 amino acids. The V end lost 3 bases, the J end lost 8 bases, and 15 bases lay between the germline ends. The CDR3 here is CASSASGTSYSPLHF. CDR3 bases: TGTGCCAGCAGCGCCTCCGGGACATCGTATTCACCCCTCCACTTT.